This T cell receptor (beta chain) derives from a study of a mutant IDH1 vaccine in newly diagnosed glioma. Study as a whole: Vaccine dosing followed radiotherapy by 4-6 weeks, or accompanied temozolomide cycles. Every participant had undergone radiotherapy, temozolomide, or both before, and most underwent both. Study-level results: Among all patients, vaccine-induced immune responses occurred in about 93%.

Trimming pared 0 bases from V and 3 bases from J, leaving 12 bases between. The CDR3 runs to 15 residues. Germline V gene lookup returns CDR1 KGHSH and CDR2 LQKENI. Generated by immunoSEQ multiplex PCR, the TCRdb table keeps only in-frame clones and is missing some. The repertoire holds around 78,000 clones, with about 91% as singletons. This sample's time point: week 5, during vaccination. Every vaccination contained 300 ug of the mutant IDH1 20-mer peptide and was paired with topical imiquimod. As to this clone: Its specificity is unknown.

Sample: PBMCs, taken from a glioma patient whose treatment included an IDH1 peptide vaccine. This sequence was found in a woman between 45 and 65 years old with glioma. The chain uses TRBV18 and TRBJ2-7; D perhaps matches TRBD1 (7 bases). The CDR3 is CASSPPGGQDYEQYF. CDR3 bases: TGTGCCAGCTCACCACCGGGAGGACAGGACTACGAGCAGTACTTC. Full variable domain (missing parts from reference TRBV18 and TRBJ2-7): NAGVMQNPRHLVRRRGQEARLRCSPMKGHSHVYWYRQLPEEGLKFMVYLQKENIIDESGMPKERFSAEFPKEGPSILRIQQVVRGDSAAYFCASSPPGGQDYEQYFGPGTRLTVT.